This TCR beta chain was recovered during a study of blood T cell repertoires in COVID-19 (TCRdb year 2020). Some background on the complete study: Collaborator samples came from the United States, Italy and Spain and covered acute and convalescent phases of COVID-19. The prospective study material was composed of cDNA or gDNA derived from T cells, B-cell-depleted T cells, or PBMCs. Subjects who had been exposed to COVID-19, were actively infected with it, or had recovered from it provided the deeply sampled blood TCRbeta repertoires that made up the dataset. The repertoires were released in a freely available public database meant as a resource for research on the immune response to SARS-CoV-2. The samples were drawn from two sources: the first 160 participants of the ongoing ImmuneRACE study, and some 1,300 subjects contributed by 6 global collaborators. Nearly every sample came with metadata listing a de-identified subject ID, COVID-19 status, age in years and sex. Where HLA class I and class II types were available, the types were taken from metadata supplied by the sample provider, not from assay-based typing.

Participants in the prospective study were enrolled through a virtual design, were aged about 18 to 89 years, and lived in roughly 24 United States geographic areas. In the prospective study, participants were assigned to cohorts based on the clinical history participants reported in a screening survey and a study questionnaire. Each participant in the prospective study had whole blood, serum and a nasopharyngeal or oropharyngeal swab collected by mobile phlebotomists. Additional blood draws and questionnaires over an approximately two-month period could optionally be provided by prospective study participants. Before DNA extraction, prospective study blood samples were shipped either frozen or at room temperature. Based on the germline V gene, the CDR1 and CDR2 sequences are SNHLY and FYNNEI. The cysteine opens and the phenylalanine closes a CDR3 of 15 amino acids. This entry keeps only the CDR3 DNA: 45 bases, framed from base 1. The junction carries 11 bases between V and J, which are trimmed by 2 bases and 0 bases respectively.

TCRbeta CDR3 regions were amplified from genomic DNA using the immunoSEQ Assay, a bias-controlled multiplex PCR. In the original analysis: The number of nucleated cells in each sample was estimated from the amplification of reference gene primers within the assay. To quantify the absolute abundance of each unique TCRbeta CDR3 rearrangement, sequence reads were collapsed and filtered. For each sample, productive Simpson clonality was calculated as the square root of Simpson's diversity index over productive rearrangements. Drawn from immuneACCESS, this table holds only the in-frame rearrangements with V and J called that TCRdb kept. Clones are partly lost; checked studies trace under half to an unresolved V gene and leave the rest unexplained. V and J calls and clone size are those listed in that table; D and trimming were worked out from the DNA. The sample yields 250,000 to 300,000 clones; approximately 90% were counted once. The ten top clones hold about 2.1% of the sample.

Here is what the overall study found, with its caveats: How much clinical and demographic metadata was included differed by source and by participant, and the metadata was provided uncurated.

To note about this clone: This clone's antigen is unknown. Base qualities are not at hand, and no much larger clone is one base apart.

This TCR derives from a middle-aged woman with acute COVID-19. Recombination connected TRBV2 to TRBJ2-7; the D gene is perhaps TRBD1, on 8 matching bases. The sample comprised PBMCs or T cells enriched from blood (not recorded which). The CDR3 reads as follows: CASSETGGVSYEQYF. The sequenced DNA: TGTGCCAGCAGTGAAACAGGGGGGGTCTCCTACGAGCAGTACTTC. Supplemented by the reference TRBV2 and TRBJ2-7 proteins around the CDR3, the complete variable domain is EPEVTQTPSHQVTQMGQEVILRCVPISNHLYFYWYRQILGQKVEFLVSFYNNEISEKSEIFDDQFSVERPDGSNFTLKIRSTKLEDSAMYFCASSETGGVSYEQYFGPGTRLTVT.